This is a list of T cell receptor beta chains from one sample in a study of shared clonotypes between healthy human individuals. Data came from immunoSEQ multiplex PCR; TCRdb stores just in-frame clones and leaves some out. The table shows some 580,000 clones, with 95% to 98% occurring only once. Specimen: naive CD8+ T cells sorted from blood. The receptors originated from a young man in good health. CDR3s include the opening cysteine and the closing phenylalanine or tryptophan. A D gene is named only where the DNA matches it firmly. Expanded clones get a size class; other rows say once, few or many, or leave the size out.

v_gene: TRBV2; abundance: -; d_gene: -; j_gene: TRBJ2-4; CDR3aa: CASSSSEAKNIQYF; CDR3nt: TGTGCCAGCAGTTCTAGCGAGGCCAAAAACATTCAGTACTTC
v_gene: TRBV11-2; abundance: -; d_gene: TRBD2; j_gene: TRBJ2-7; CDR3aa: CASSFLSGVYEQYF; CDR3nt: TGTGCCAGCAGCTTCCTTAGCGGGGTATACGAGCAGTACTTC
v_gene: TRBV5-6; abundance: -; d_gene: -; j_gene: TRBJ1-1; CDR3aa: CASSLGGIEAFF; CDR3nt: TGTGCCAGCAGCTTGGGAGGGATCGAAGCTTTCTTT
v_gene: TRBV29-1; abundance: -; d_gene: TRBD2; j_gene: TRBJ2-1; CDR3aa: CSVPSGSYEQFF; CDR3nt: TGCAGCGTCCCTAGCGGGAGCTATGAGCAGTTCTTC
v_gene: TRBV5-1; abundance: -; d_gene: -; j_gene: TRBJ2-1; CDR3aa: CASGTYNEQFF; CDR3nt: TGCGCCAGCGGGACCTACAATGAGCAGTTCTTC
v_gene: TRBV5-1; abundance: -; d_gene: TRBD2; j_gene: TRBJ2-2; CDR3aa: CASKGLGDTGELFF; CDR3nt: TGCGCCAGCAAGGGACTAGGGGACACCGGGGAGCTGTTTTTT
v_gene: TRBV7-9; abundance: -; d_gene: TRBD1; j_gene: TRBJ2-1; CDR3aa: CASSLGTVDNEQFF; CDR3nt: TGTGCCAGCAGCCTTGGGACAGTTGACAATGAGCAGTTCTTC
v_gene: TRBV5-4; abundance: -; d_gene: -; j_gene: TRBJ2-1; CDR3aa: CASSGGESSYNEQFF; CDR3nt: TGTGCCAGCAGCGGAGGAGAGAGCTCCTACAATGAGCAGTTCTTC
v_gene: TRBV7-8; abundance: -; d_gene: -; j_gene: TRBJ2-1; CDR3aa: CASNLAPSSYNEQFF; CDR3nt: TGTGCCAGCAACCTAGCCCCTAGCTCCTACAATGAGCAGTTCTTC
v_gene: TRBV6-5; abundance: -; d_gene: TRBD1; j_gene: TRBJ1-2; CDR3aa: CASSWDSQQYGYTF; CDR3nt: TGTGCCAGCAGCTGGGACAGCCAGCAATATGGCTACACCTTC
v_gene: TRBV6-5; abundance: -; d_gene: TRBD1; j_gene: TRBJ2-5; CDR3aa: CASSYSRGIGETQYF; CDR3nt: TGTGCCAGCAGTTACTCCAGGGGGATAGGTGAGACCCAGTACTTC
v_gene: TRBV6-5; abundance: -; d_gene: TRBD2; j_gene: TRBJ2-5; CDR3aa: CASGLAGGFETQYF; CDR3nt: TGTGCCAGCGGACTAGCGGGAGGATTTGAGACCCAGTACTTC
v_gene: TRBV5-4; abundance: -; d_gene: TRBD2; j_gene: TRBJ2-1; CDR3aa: CASSLEAGATNEQFF; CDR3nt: TGTGCCAGCAGCTTGGAAGCGGGAGCAACCAATGAGCAGTTCTTC
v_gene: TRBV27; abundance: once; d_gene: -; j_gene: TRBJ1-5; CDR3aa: CASSLGVPADQPQHF; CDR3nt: TGTGCCAGCAGTTTGGGCGTCCCAGCCGATCAGCCCCAGCATTTT
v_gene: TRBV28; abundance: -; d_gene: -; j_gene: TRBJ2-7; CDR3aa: CASSSRGPGSEQYF; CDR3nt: TGTGCCAGCAGTTCCAGGGGACCGGGCTCCGAGCAGTACTTC
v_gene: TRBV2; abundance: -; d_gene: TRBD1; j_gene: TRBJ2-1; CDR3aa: CASSQRQGAYNEQFF; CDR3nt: TGTGCCAGCAGCCAAAGACAGGGGGCATACAATGAGCAGTTCTTC
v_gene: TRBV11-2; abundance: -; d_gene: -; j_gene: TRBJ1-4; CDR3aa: CASSLVGFGLEKLFF; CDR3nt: TGTGCCAGCAGCTTAGTGGGGTTTGGTCTTGAAAAACTGTTTTTT
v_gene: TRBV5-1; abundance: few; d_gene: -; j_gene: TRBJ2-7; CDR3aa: CASSLLGSYEQYF; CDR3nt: TGCGCCAGCAGCTTGCTGGGTTCCTACGAGCAGTACTTC
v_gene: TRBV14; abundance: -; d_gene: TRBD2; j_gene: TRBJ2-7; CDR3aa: CASSQKRGLLGSYEQYF; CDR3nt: TGTGCCAGCAGCCAAAAGCGGGGACTACTCGGATCCTACGAGCAGTACTTC
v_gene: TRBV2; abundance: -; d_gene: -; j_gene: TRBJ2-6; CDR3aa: CASSVTGSGANVLTF; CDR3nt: TGTGCCAGCAGTGTAACGGGGTCTGGGGCCAACGTCCTGACTTTC
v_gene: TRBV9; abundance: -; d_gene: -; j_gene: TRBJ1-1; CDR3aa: CASSVGYTEAFF; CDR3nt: TGTGCCAGCAGCGTAGGGTACACTGAAGCTTTCTTT
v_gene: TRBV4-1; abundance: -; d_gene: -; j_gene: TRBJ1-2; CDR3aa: CASSQDPATFYGYTF; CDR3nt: TGCGCCAGCAGCCAAGACCCTGCTACCTTCTATGGCTACACCTTC